This TCR beta chain was sequenced in a study of lymphopenia after photon versus proton radiotherapy. Profiling relied on immunoSEQ multiplex PCR, and the TCRdb table lists in-frame clones only, not all of them. The sample has 14,000 or so clones, approximately 83% seen once. There are 15 residues in the CDR3. V trimming: 0 bases; J trimming: 4 bases; junction bases outside the gene matches: 6. CDR1 and CDR2 from the germline V gene are LGHNA and YSLEER. The source material was peripheral blood, sampled from a patient treated with photon-based radiotherapy. This TCR was recovered from a man aged 45-60 years with gastric cancer. The chain uses TRBV4-3 and TRBJ2-7, with 7 bases identical to TRBD1. CDR3 coding DNA: TGCGCCAGCAGCCAAGAGTGGGGACAGCTGTACGAGCAGTACTTC. This translates into CASSQEWGQLYEQYF.